These T cell receptor beta chains were read from a single sample in a study of shared clonotypes between healthy human individuals. The table came from immunoSEQ multiplex PCR; TCRdb's copy has only in-frame clones and leaves some out. The sample consists of some 740,000 clones, 85% to 95% of them appearing once. Sequences were obtained from naive CD8+ T cells sorted from blood. The receptor set was obtained from a man aged 25 to 40 in good health. Both conserved end residues are part of each CDR3.

v_call,cdr3_aa
TRBV27,CASSVDRVPTYEQYF
TRBV19,CASSIDRTSGTGGAYNEQFF
TRBV4-3,CASSPLGDTGELFF
TRBV5-1,CASSLDRRQGLTYEQYF
TRBV11-2,CASSLLAGVGTDTQYF
TRBV6-1,CASSVVDATYEQYF
TRBV18,CASSPSGQGFYEQYF
TRBV11-2,CASSLHPGQTYEQYF
TRBV14,CASSQDETRSYNEQFF
TRBV4-1,CASSHDRGQLNEQFF
TRBV7-9,CASFGSSGSSYNEQFF
TRBV11-2,CASSRRGGPDTQYF
TRBV28,CASGGDSNQPQHF
TRBV5-1,CASSLILEGAREQYF
TRBV27,CASSLGVPYNEQFF
TRBV7-9,CASSQAAYEQYF
TRBV15,CATSSRPKIQREIGTDTQYF
TRBV6-5,CASSPTSGGPGELFF
TRBV29-1,CSALIVQGYEQYF
TRBV29-1,CSVGQGRDAGELFF
TRBV28,CASSSREGPYEQYF
TRBV4-1,CASSQERSSNQPQHF
TRBV19,CASSTRLAGGRIQETQYF
TRBV28,CASTTAGGMNQPQHF
TRBV11-2,CASSLESHTEAFF
TRBV7-9,CASSPSASGSYEQYF
TRBV4-3,CASSQDRLGTGTDTQYF
TRBV4-1,CASSQDPGTQYF